Each of the 25 T cell receptor beta chains below was sequenced from the same sample in a study of identical twins. Each CDR3 protein is one row after TCRdb ran MiXCR on the 5' RACE reads. The sample lists hundreds of thousands of distinct CDR3 sequences; 20% to 25% were seen once. These data also formed part of another study, on T cells expressing NK-cell markers.

The material sequenced was PBMCs. The source is a woman in her late teens or twenties in good health.

This clonotype came up a few times. This chain connects TRBV7-2 to TRBJ2-5; 8 bases line up with TRBD2. The junction had 10 bases not matched to a gene; V was cut back by 5 bases and J by 5 bases. Per the germline V gene, CDR1 is SGHTA and CDR2 is FQGNSA. This CDR3 is built from 15 residues. The CDR3 here is CASSATSGIAETQYF. The CDR3 DNA is TGTGCCAGCAGCGCTACTAGCGGAATTGCGGAGACCCAGTACTTC.

The chain couples TRBV9 to TRBJ2-3, with no clear D. Deletions cut 3 bases from V and 4 bases from J, with 6 bases between. The CDR3 totals 12 residues. Germline V gene data show CDR1 as SGDLS and CDR2 as YYNGEE. CDR3 DNA: TGTGCCAGCAGCGACGGACCAGATACGCAGTATTTT. As protein: CASSDGPDTQYF.

The genes are TRBV20-1 and TRBJ2-1; 7 bases map to TRBD2. The CDR3 contains 14 residues. CDR1 is DFQATT and CDR2 is SNEGSKA in the germline V gene (reference sequence). V shed 5 bases, J shed 7 bases, and the junction held 11 bases outside the gene matches. The chain's CDR3 is CSAGLEWGGNEQFF. CDR3 in DNA: TGCAGTGCTGGCCTTGAGTGGGGGGGAAATGAGCAGTTCTTC.

The CDR3 spells CASSVGPGLASDTQYF. CDR3 coding DNA: TGTGCCAGCAGCGTAGGGCCGGGACTAGCGTCCGATACGCAGTATTTT. This chain joins TRBV9 and TRBJ2-3, with 10 bases identical to TRBD2. V lost 0 bases and J lost 6; bases outside the gene matches: 7. Germline values: CDR1 SGDLS, CDR2 YYNGEE. The CDR3 runs to 16 residues.

V is TRBV19 and J is TRBJ1-1; D is unresolved. There are 11 residues in the CDR3. Germline-derived CDR1 and CDR2 are LNHDA and SQIVND (reference sequence). V lost 2 bases, J lost 8 bases, and 6 bases lay in between. The CDR3 is CASSIQTEAFF. For the CDR3, the DNA is TGTGCCAGTAGTATACAGACAGAAGCTTTCTTT. The variable domain in full, with the rest retrieved from reference TRBV19 and TRBJ1-1, is DGGITQSPKYLFRKEGQNVTLSCEQNLNHDAMYWYRQDPGQGLRLIYYSQIVNDFQKGDIAEGYSVSREKKESFPLTVTSAQKNPTAFYLCASSIQTEAFFGQGTRLTVV.

This chain links TRBV7-9 with TRBJ2-3; TRBD2 aligns across 8 bases. The CDR3 spans 17 residues. CDR1 is SEHNR, CDR2 FQNEAQ, per germline (reference sequence). The junction had 8 bases not matched to a gene; V was cut back by 1 base and J by 2 bases. The CDR3 coding sequence is TGTGCCAGCAGCTTAGGTCCTAGCGGGCGTCCCACAGATACGCAGTATTTT. It yields the protein CASSLGPSGRPTDTQYF.

This clonotype was seen a few times. V and J are TRBV4-3 and TRBJ2-3; perhaps TRBD2 as D (6 bases). Trimming shortened V by 0 bases and J by 5 bases, and 15 bases separated the two germline ends. This CDR3 region has 16 residues. Germline loops: CDR1 LGHNA, CDR2 YSLEER. CDR3 residues: CASSQDWRDGGDTQYF. In DNA form, the CDR3 reads TGCGCCAGCAGCCAAGATTGGCGGGACGGGGGAGATACGCAGTATTTT.

This clonotype was seen a handful of times. This chain joins TRBV13 and TRBJ2-7; no reliable D call. The CDR3 contains 14 residues. Germline CDR1 is PRHDT and CDR2 is FYEKMQ (reference sequence). The V end lost 0 bases, the J end lost 5 bases, and 11 bases lay between the germline ends. DNA for the CDR3: TGTGCCAGCAGCTTAGGTAGGAAACAAGACGAGCAGTACTTC. Amino acid sequence: CASSLGRKQDEQYF.

This clonotype was counted only a few times. The genes are TRBV29-1 and TRBJ1-1, with a tentative D call TRBD1 (5 bases). The CDR3 contains 14 residues. V lost 4 bases and J lost 1, with 13 bases in between. CDR1 is SQVTM, CDR2 ANQGSEA, per germline. The CDR3 coding sequence is TGCAGCGTTGTTCCAGGGATGGAGAACACTGAAGCTTTCTTT. Translation: CSVVPGMENTEAFF. Complete variable domain (other parts from reference TRBV29-1 and TRBJ1-1): SAVISQKPSRDICQRGTSLTIQCQVDSQVTMMFWYRQQPGQSLTLIATANQGSEATYESGFVIDKFPISRPNLTFSTLTVSNMSPEDSSIYLCSVVPGMENTEAFFGQGTRLTVV.

The genes are TRBV7-9 and TRBJ2-1; TRBD1 aligns across 9 bases. Germline-derived CDR1 and CDR2 are SEHNR and FQNEAQ (reference sequence). The junction had 5 bases not matched to a gene; V was cut back by 0 bases and J by 5 bases. The CDR3 spans 16 residues. The CDR3 loop reads CASSLAADRGNNEQFF. In DNA, the CDR3 is TGTGCCAGCAGCTTAGCCGCTGACAGGGGGAACAATGAGCAGTTCTTC.

V and J are TRBV12-3 or TRBV12-4 and TRBJ1-2; D gene ambiguous. Trimming cost V 7 bases and J 4 bases, with 13 bases left between them. There are 13 residues in the CDR3. CDR3: CASTETAFYGYTF. The CDR3 coding sequence is TGTGCCAGCACAGAAACAGCGTTCTATGGCTACACCTTC.

Points on this clonotype: A much bigger clone sits one base away, suggesting this may be a read error. The chain recombines TRBV12-3 or TRBV12-4 with TRBJ2-1; possible D gene TRBD2, 6 bases. The CDR3 extends over 18 amino acids. CDR3 protein: CAISLFELGAGTYNEQFF. The DNA of the CDR3 is TGTGCCATCAGTTTGTTTGAACTAGGGGCAGGGACTTACAATGAGCAGTTCTTC.

The chain has TRBV5-5 and TRBJ2-5; D is possibly TRBD2 (5 bases). With 0 bases removed from V and 1 base from J, the gap between germline ends came to 13 bases. This CDR3 comprises 16 residues. The germline V gene encodes CDR1 SGHKS and CDR2 YYEKEE (reference sequence). The CDR3 nucleotides are TGTGCCAGCAGCTTGGGGGATTCCGGACTCCAAGAGACCCAGTACTTC. Translated, it gives CASSLGDSGLQETQYF.

This clonotype was seen more than once but under ten times. V and J are TRBV7-8 and TRBJ1-2, with D uncertain. The CDR3 runs to 15 residues. Trimming stripped 2 bases from V and 0 bases from J, with 10 bases between. Looked up from germline, CDR1 is SGHVS and CDR2 is FQNEAQ. Written as DNA, the CDR3 is TGTGCCAGCAGCTTAAATTACGGAGCTAACTATGGCTACACCTTC. Translating it yields CASSLNYGANYGYTF.

This chain uses TRBV2 with TRBJ2-1; D is possibly TRBD2 (6 bases). Trimming cost V 7 bases and J 5 bases, with 12 bases left between them. CDR3 length: 13 amino acids. In germline, CDR1 is SNHLY, CDR2 FYNNEI. The CDR3 reads CASTRLENNEQFF. The CDR3 bases are TGTGCCAGCACCAGACTAGAGAACAATGAGCAGTTCTTC.

This clonotype has more than one count but fewer than ten. This chain uses TRBV12-3 or TRBV12-4 with TRBJ2-7; 13 positions match TRBD2. The CDR3 consists of 19 residues. Losses at the gene ends were 5 bases for V and 3 bases for J; bases not matched to a gene: 16. The CDR3 DNA reads as TGTGCCAGCAGTCTAGTTTATGGGGGACTAGCGGGATTTTACTACGAGCAGTACTTC. It yields the protein CASSLVYGGLAGFYYEQYF.

This clonotype was seen more than once but under ten times. J is TRBJ1-1 and V is TRBV29-1; D is ambiguous. The germline gives CDR1 SQVTM, CDR2 ANQGSEA. The CDR3 has 13 amino acids. V was pared by 4 bases and J by 0 bases, with 9 bases between. CDR3 protein: CSVAPELNTEAFF. For the CDR3, the DNA is TGCAGCGTTGCCCCGGAACTGAACACTGAAGCTTTCTTT.

This clonotype appeared a few times. The rearrangement links TRBV9 to TRBJ1-2; D not certain. The CDR3 extends over 14 amino acids. The germline CDR1 and CDR2 sequences are SGDLS and YYNGEE. V dropped 4 bases and J dropped 6 bases, with 16 bases sitting between them. Written as DNA, the CDR3 is TGTGCCAGCAGCCCCAGATGGGGAAGCGATGGCTACACCTTC. It encodes CASSPRWGSDGYTF. The variable domain in full, with the rest retrieved from reference TRBV9 and TRBJ1-2, is DSGVTQTPKHLITATGQRVTLRCSPRSGDLSVYWYQQSLDQGLQFLIQYYNGEERAKGNILERFSAQQFPDLHSELNLSSLELGDSALYFCASSPRWGSDGYTFGSGTRLTVV.

This clonotype was found a few times. The V call is TRBV20-1, the J call TRBJ2-7, with D perhaps TRBD2 (6 bases). In germline, CDR1 is DFQATT, CDR2 SNEGSKA (reference sequence). Between the trimmed V and J ends, which lost 5 bases and 6 bases, there was a span of 17 bases. The CDR3 has 13 amino acids. CDR3 protein: CSARLVSAGEQYF. Written as DNA, the CDR3 is TGCAGTGCTCGACTAGTATCGGCGGGCGAGCAGTACTTC.

This chain uses TRBV12-3 or TRBV12-4 with TRBJ1-2; tentative D call: TRBD1 (6 bases). Trimming shortened V by 4 bases and J by 8 bases, and 17 bases separated the two germline ends. The CDR3 has 14 amino acids. The CDR3 region has the DNA TGTGCCAGCAGTTCTTCCGCAGGGGCGGGCGGCTACACCTTC. This gives the protein CASSSSAGAGGYTF.

The chain joins TRBV5-5 to TRBJ1-2, with a weak D call TRBD1 (5 bases). The V gene's germline CDR1 is SGHKS and CDR2 YYEKEE (reference sequence). V dropped 0 bases and J dropped 6 bases, with 18 bases sitting between them. The CDR3 runs to 16 residues. In DNA, the CDR3 is TGTGCCAGCAGCTTGGGCAGGGACCATCGACTAGATGGCTACACCTTC. It specifies CASSLGRDHRLDGYTF.

A few counts support this clonotype. The rearrangement uses TRBV5-5 and TRBJ2-1, with a possible D match to TRBD2 (7 bases). Germline V gene sequence: CDR1 SGHKS, CDR2 YYEKEE (reference sequence). V gave up 5 bases and J gave up 15 bases, with 24 bases separating them. CDR3 length equals 14 residues. The CDR3 here is CASSSSTVAGAWFF. CDR3 coding DNA: TGTGCCAGCAGTTCCTCGACCGTCGCGGGGGCTTGGTTCTTC.

This clonotype turned up a few times. The V gene is TRBV29-1, the J gene TRBJ2-2; D not resolved. The V end was cut by 7 bases, the J end by 7 bases, with 10 bases between. The CDR3 runs to 11 residues. Germline V gene sequence: CDR1 SQVTM, CDR2 ANQGSEA. This CDR3 reads CSGLVDGELFF. The DNA for the CDR3 is TGCAGCGGCCTTGTGGACGGGGAGCTGTTTTTT.

The rearrangement joins TRBV2 to TRBJ1-2; D may be TRBD1 (6 bases). In germline, CDR1 is SNHLY, CDR2 FYNNEI. Trimming took 4 bases from V and 3 from J, leaving 12 bases between them. CDR3 length: 14 amino acids. The CDR3 is CASSGAGDDYGYTF. As DNA, the CDR3 is TGTGCCAGCAGTGGGGCAGGGGATGACTATGGCTACACCTTC.

The chain is built from TRBV15 and TRBJ1-1, with 9 positions matching TRBD1. V shed 4 bases and J 2 bases; nucleotides not matched to a gene: 8. The CDR3 runs 16 residues. Germline V CDR1 and CDR2: LNHNV, YYDKDF (reference sequence). CDR3 protein: CATSNRDRDRNTEAFF. The CDR3 DNA reads TGTGCCACCAGCAACCGGGACAGGGATAGAAACACTGAAGCTTTCTTT.